What follows are 28 T cell receptor beta chains derived from one specimen sequenced in a study of T cells after yellow fever vaccination. MiXCR, run by TCRdb on the 5' RACE reads, gives a single entry per CDR3 protein. The table has some 100,000 distinct CDR3 sequences, roughly 7.2% seen once. This material consisted of CD4+ T cells sorted from PBMCs, taken roughly seven weeks after the first yellow fever vaccination. Every receptor here comes from a man aged 18 to 30 who received the YFV17D yellow fever vaccine.

This clonotype was picked up many times. V gene TRBV6-5 combines with J gene TRBJ1-6; D is unresolved. Per the germline V gene, CDR1 is MNHEY and CDR2 is SVGAGI. V gave up 0 bases and J gave up 11 bases, with 14 bases separating them. This CDR3 comprises 15 residues. The CDR3: CASSYSRQFPTPLHF. The CDR3 DNA reads as TGTGCCAGCAGTTACTCGAGGCAGTTCCCTACACCCCTCCACTTT.

The chain is built from TRBV18 and TRBJ2-7, with 11 bases lining up with TRBD1. The CDR3 runs to 13 residues. Germline-derived CDR1 and CDR2 are KGHSH and LQKENI. Losses at the gene ends were 4 bases for V and 5 bases for J; bases not matched to a gene: 1. CDR3 coding DNA: TGTGCCAGCTCACGGGGACAGGGGGACGAGCAGTACTTC. Its protein product is CASSRGQGDEQYF.

This clonotype was seen many times. This chain uses TRBV7-2 with TRBJ2-6; D is ambiguous. The CDR3 has 13 residues. Germline-derived CDR1 and CDR2 are SGHTA and FQGNSA. CDR3 residues: CGARFAGANVLTF. Written as DNA, the CDR3 is TGTGGGGCGAGATTCGCTGGGGCCAACGTCCTGACTTTC.

This clonotype was observed at least ten times. The chain links TRBV27 to TRBJ2-2; D gene uncertain. Trimming shortened V by 5 bases and J by 2 bases, and 6 bases separated the two germline ends. The CDR3 length is 13 residues. Germline V gene sequence: CDR1 MNHEY, CDR2 SMNVEV (reference sequence). The CDR3 nucleotides read TGTGCCAGCAGTCCCGTTAACACCGGGGAGCTGTTTTTT. Encoded protein: CASSPVNTGELFF.

This clonotype was recorded many times. The V and J genes are TRBV5-1 and TRBJ2-5; D possibly matches TRBD1 or TRBD2 (7 bases each). Germline values: CDR1 SGHRS, CDR2 YFSETQ. V shed 2 bases and J shed 4 bases, with 15 bases lying between them. There are 15 residues in the CDR3. The CDR3 is CASSLETGRGETQYF. The CDR3 bases are TGCGCCAGCAGCTTAGAGACAGGGAGGGGAGAGACCCAGTACTTC.

This clonotype was seen many times. The chain couples TRBV29-1 to TRBJ2-3, with D hard to call. Germline assignment: CDR1 SQVTM and CDR2 ANQGSEA. CDR3 length: 11 amino acids. V was pared by 8 bases and J by 4 bases, with 10 bases between. CDR3 bases: TGCAGCCTCATCTTTGCAGATACGCAGTATTTT. This translates into CSLIFADTQYF.

At least ten counts were recorded for this clonotype. V usage is TRBV12-3 or TRBV12-4 and J usage is TRBJ1-1; a weak D match, TRBD1 (5 bases). V gave up 5 bases and J gave up 4 bases, with 17 bases separating them. The length of the CDR3 is 15 residues. DNA of the CDR3: TGTGCCAGCAGTCCCCTGGGGCAGGGTAGCACTGAAGCTTTCTTT. It encodes CASSPLGQGSTEAFF.

To note about this clonotype: A clone one base away is much larger, so this may be a read error. The chain uses TRBV5-6 and TRBJ2-1; weak D call: TRBD2 (6 bases). This CDR3 has 12 amino acids. Germline CDR1 and CDR2: SGHDT and YYEEEE. Between the trimmed V and J ends, which lost 6 bases and 5 bases, there was a span of 9 bases. As DNA, the CDR3 is TGTGCCAGCACCCGACTAGACAATGAGCAGTTCTTC. Translated: CASTRLDNEQFF.

In its sample, this clonotype was seen many times. The chain's CDR3 is CASRGEGADTQYF. The CDR3 coding sequence is TGCGCCAGCCGGGGTGAGGGGGCAGATACGCAGTATTTT. J is TRBJ2-3 and V is TRBV5-1; D is perhaps TRBD1 (6 bases). Germline V gives CDR1 SGHRS, CDR2 YFSETQ. Trimming removed 7 bases from V and 4 bases from J, with 13 bases in between. The CDR3 is 13 amino acids. The full variable domain, rest sourced from reference TRBV5-1 and TRBJ2-3, is KAGVTQTPRYLIKTRGQQVTLSCSPISGHRSVSWYQQTPGQGLQFLFEYFSETQRNKGNFPGRFSGRQFSNSRSEMNVSTLELGDSALYLCASRGEGADTQYFGPGTRLTVL.

This clonotype appeared many times. This chain connects TRBV2 to TRBJ2-6; either TRBD1 or TRBD2 may supply D (5 bases each). The CDR3 runs 17 residues. CDR1 is SNHLY and CDR2 is FYNNEI in the germline V gene. The germline V and J ends were trimmed by 8 bases and 3 bases, with 20 bases remaining between them. The CDR3 DNA follows: TGTGCCAGCTACCGGGACGGTGACCTGAGTGGGGCCAACGTCCTGACTTTC. Its translation: CASYRDGDLSGANVLTF.

This clonotype was detected many times. The V call is TRBV10-1, the J call TRBJ2-3; TRBD2 matches at 8 bases. Losses at the gene ends were 4 bases for V and 4 bases for J; bases not matched to a gene: 4. From germline, CDR1 is WNHNN and CDR2 SYGVQD (reference sequence). The CDR3 is 14 amino acids. The CDR3 DNA reads TGCGCCAGCAGTGGAAGCGGGGGAGCAGATACGCAGTATTTT. Protein product: CASSGSGGADTQYF.

The V gene is TRBV7-8, the J gene TRBJ2-7; the D call may be TRBD1 or TRBD2 (6 bases each). CDR3 length: 14 residues. Germline CDR1 SGHVS, CDR2 FQNEAQ. V was trimmed by 5 bases and J by 2 bases, leaving 13 bases between them. The CDR3 bases are TGTGCCAGCAGCCCCTCTGGGGGGCCCTACGAGCAGTACGTC. This codes for CASSPSGGPYEQYV.

This clonotype was seen a few times. The V call is TRBV5-6, the J call TRBJ2-2, with D perhaps TRBD2 (6 bases). With 2 bases removed from V and 3 bases from J, the gap between germline ends came to 11 bases. Germline V gives CDR1 SGHDT, CDR2 YYEEEE. The CDR3 extends over 15 amino acids. CDR3 region: CASSFLEGDTGELFF. The DNA for the CDR3 is TGTGCCAGCAGCTTTTTGGAGGGTGACACCGGGGAGCTGTTTTTT. The full variable domain, its missing parts supplied by reference TRBV5-6 and TRBJ2-2, is DAGVTQSPTHLIKTRGQQVTLRCSPKSGHDTVSWYQQALGQGPQFIFQYYEEEERQRGNFPDRFSGHQFPNYSSELNVNALLLGDSALYLCASSFLEGDTGELFFGEGSRLTVL.

This clonotype was counted at least ten times. This chain joins TRBV4-1 and TRBJ1-2; D might be TRBD1 (5 bases). The CDR3 totals 15 residues. CDR1 is MGHRA and CDR2 is YSYEKL in the germline V gene. V lost 4 bases and J 2 bases, leaving 14 bases between the germline ends. The CDR3 spells CASSPVGRGNYGYTF. The CDR3 bases are TGCGCCAGCAGCCCCGTGGGACGGGGGAACTATGGCTACACCTTC.

This chain uses TRBV5-4 with TRBJ2-5; the D gene is possibly TRBD1 (6 bases). The length of the CDR3 is 15 residues. Per germline, CDR1 SGHNT and CDR2 YYREEE (reference sequence). V lost 4 bases and J 1 base, leaving 14 bases between the germline ends. As DNA, the CDR3 is TGTGCCAGCAGCGGCCCACAGGGCCCCCAAGAGACCCAGTACTTC. This sequence encodes CASSGPQGPQETQYF. The entire variable domain, with the rest obtained from reference TRBV5-4 and TRBJ2-5, is as follows: ETGVTQSPTHLIKTRGQQVTLRCSSQSGHNTVSWYQQALGQGPQFIFQYYREEENGRGNFPPRFSGLQFPNYSSELNVNALELDDSALYLCASSGPQGPQETQYFGPGTRLLVL.

This clonotype has ten or more counts. The chain couples TRBV11-2 to TRBJ2-3; D may match TRBD1 or TRBD2 (5 bases each). CDR3 length: 15 residues. Germline values: CDR1 SGHAT, CDR2 FQNNGV. V lost 3 bases to trimming and J lost 5 bases, with 15 bases between them. The CDR3 loop is CASSFTGTLEDTQYF. CDR3 bases: TGTGCCAGCAGCTTTACCGGGACGCTAGAAGATACGCAGTATTTT. The full variable domain, rest sourced from reference TRBV11-2 and TRBJ2-3, is EAGVAQSPRYKIIEKRQSVAFWCNPISGHATLYWYQQILGQGPKLLIQFQNNGVVDDSQLPKDRFSAERLKGVDSTLKIQPAKLEDSAVYLCASSFTGTLEDTQYFGPGTRLTVL.

This clonotype was detected many times. The CDR3 loop reads CASSPGLAGGPDTQYF. The CDR3 nucleotides are TGTGCCAGTAGTCCAGGACTAGCGGGGGGGCCAGATACGCAGTATTTT. The chain is built from TRBV6-5 and TRBJ2-3; 15 bases line up with TRBD2. The CDR3 totals 16 residues. V dropped 9 bases and J dropped 4; count of bases not matched to a gene: 8. CDR1 MNHEY and CDR2 SVGAGI come from the germline V gene.

In this sample, this clonotype turned up many times. The genes are TRBV20-1 and TRBJ2-3; 12 bases fit TRBD2. The germline gives CDR1 DFQATT, CDR2 SNEGSKA (reference sequence). The V segment lost 5 bases and the J segment 6 bases; nucleotides outside the gene matches: 6. This CDR3 is 14 amino acids long. CDR3 residues: CSASSGGASDTQYF. The CDR3, as DNA: TGCAGTGCTTCTAGCGGGGGGGCGTCGGATACGCAGTATTTT.

On this clonotype: This may arise from a read error, as a much more abundant clone is one base away. The chain has TRBV20-1 and TRBJ2-1; 7 bases line up with TRBD1. CDR1 and CDR2 from the germline V gene are DFQATT and SNEGSKA (reference sequence). CDR3 length: 13 amino acids. Written as DNA, the CDR3 is TGCAGTGCTAGCCCGGACAGGCCCAATGAGCAGGTCTTC. This translates into CSASPDRPNEQVF.

This rearrangement joins TRBV5-1 to TRBJ2-5; the D gene could be TRBD1 or TRBD2 (6 bases each). Germline CDR1 SGHRS, CDR2 YFSETQ. This CDR3 region has 16 residues. V shed 0 bases and J shed 4 bases, with 16 bases lying between them. CDR3 region: CASSLARGPRVETQYF. The CDR3 DNA follows: TGCGCCAGCAGCTTGGCCCGGGGGCCACGGGTAGAGACCCAGTACTTC.

This clonotype was seen many times. The gene calls are TRBV25-1 and TRBJ2-6; TRBD1 is a possible D gene (6 bases). This CDR3 has 15 residues. Trimming pared 3 bases from V and 4 bases from J, leaving 10 bases between. The germline CDR1 and CDR2 sequences are MGHDK and SYGVNS. CDR3 sequence: CASSEIRGGANVLTF. CDR3 sequence (DNA): TGTGCCAGCAGTGAGATTAGGGGGGGGGCCAACGTCCTGACTTTC. The full variable domain, rest sourced from reference TRBV25-1 and TRBJ2-6, is EADIYQTPRYLVIGTGKKITLECSQTMGHDKMYWYQQDPGMELHLIHYSYGVNSTEKGDLSSESTVSRIRTEHFPLTLESARPSHTSQYLCASSEIRGGANVLTFGAGSRLTVL.

The sample holds many counts of this clonotype. The chain couples TRBV5-1 to TRBJ2-3, with D uncertain. Trimming took off 4 bases at V and 5 bases at J, with 14 bases between the two ends. The CDR3 has 14 amino acids. Germline-derived CDR1 and CDR2 are SGHRS and YFSETQ. Here the CDR3 DNA reads TGCGCCAGCAGCGGCGGTCGAAGGGTAGATACGCAGTATTTT. It translates to CASSGGRRVDTQYF.

This clonotype appeared many times. The chain joins TRBV9 to TRBJ2-2, with a weak D call TRBD1 (6 bases). Trimming stripped 6 bases from V and 4 bases from J, with 10 bases between. In germline, CDR1 is SGDLS, CDR2 YYNGEE. This CDR3 spans 13 amino acids. The CDR3 bases are TGTGCCAGCACTACAGGGCCCACCGGGGAGCTGTTTTTT. Protein product: CASTTGPTGELFF.

This clonotype has at least ten counts. This rearrangement joins TRBV3-1 to TRBJ2-5; D unresolved. The V and J ends lost 0 bases and 7 bases respectively, with 9 bases between them. The length of the CDR3 is 13 residues. Per germline, CDR1 LGHDT and CDR2 YNNKEL (reference sequence). The CDR3 nucleotides are TGTGCCAGCAGCCAAGAGGGGTTTGGGACCCAGTACTTC. As protein: CASSQEGFGTQYF.

The sample holds many counts of this clonotype. The chain employs TRBV9 and TRBJ2-2; a weak D match, TRBD1 (5 bases). V was cut by 7 bases and J by 2 bases, with 18 bases left in between. CDR3 length: 16 amino acids. Germline V lookup: CDR1 SGDLS, CDR2 YYNGEE. The CDR3 region has the DNA TGTGCCAGCGGTAATAACCGACAGAGAAACACCGGGGAGCTGTTTTTT. Translation: CASGNNRQRNTGELFF.

As for this clonotype: It may be a read error: a sequence one base away is much more abundant. The V and J genes are TRBV2 and TRBJ2-3; 8 bases align to TRBD2. The CDR3 is 17 residues long. Unmatched junction bases numbered 10, after V lost 3 bases and J lost 2 bases. Looked up from germline, CDR1 is SNHLY and CDR2 is FYNNEI. The CDR3 nucleotides read TGTGCCAGCAGTGATTCCCGGGGGGGCAGTGCCACAGATACGCAGTATTTT. It is translated as CASSDSRGGSATDTQYF. The entire variable domain, with the rest obtained from reference TRBV2 and TRBJ2-3, is as follows: EPEVTQTPSHQVTQMGQEVILRCVPISNHLYFYWYRQILGQKVEFLVSFYNNEISEKSEIFDDQFSVERPDGSNFTLKIRSTKLEDSAMYFCASSDSRGGSATDTQYFGPGTRLTVL.

The chain is built from TRBV18 and TRBJ2-5; no reliable D call. The CDR3 consists of 13 residues. The germline V gene has CDR1 KGHSH and CDR2 LQKENI. Trimming removed 3 bases at V and 2 bases at J, with 7 bases between. The CDR3 region is CASSPAVQETQYF. The CDR3 nucleotides read TGTGCCAGCTCACCTGCCGTACAAGAGACCCAGTACTTC.

This clonotype was counted many times. V usage is TRBV6-5 and J usage is TRBJ1-2, with D possibly TRBD1 on 6 matching bases. This CDR3 contains 15 residues. The ends were cut back, 6 bases at V and 2 bases at J, with 16 bases in the middle. Looked up from germline, CDR1 is MNHEY and CDR2 is SVGAGI. As DNA, the CDR3 is TGTGCCAGCAGATATACAGGGCTACGGAACTATGGCTACACCTTC. Protein sequence: CASRYTGLRNYGYTF.